This entry lists 6 T cell receptor beta chains sequenced from one sample in a study of cytomegalovirus exposure and HLA in healthy donors. In the PCR, 60 Vbeta and 13 Jbeta primers were used. The method was immunoSEQ multiplex PCR; TCRdb's version includes in-frame clones alone and lacks a portion of them. The sample has over 100,000 clones; approximately 81% are singletons. Sequencing used PBMCs. The source is a woman aged 18-29 years in good health and CMV-seropositive.

This clone was counted a single time. The chain carries TRBV2 and TRBJ1-4; TRBD1 matches at 9 bases. The CDR3 spans 16 residues. V gave up 3 bases and J gave up 4 bases; unmatched junction bases: 6. The germline gives CDR1 SNHLY, CDR2 FYNNEI. The CDR3 is CASSDMGQGGNEKLFF. The CDR3 nucleotides read TGTGCCAGCAGTGATATGGGACAGGGAGGTAATGAAAAACTGTTTTTT.

The rearrangement links TRBV2 to TRBJ1-5; 12 nucleotides agree with TRBD1. Trimming at V came to 0 bases and at J to 2 bases, leaving 11 bases not matched to a gene. CDR1 and CDR2 from the germline V gene are SNHLY and FYNNEI. This CDR3 spans 20 amino acids. In DNA form, the CDR3 reads TGTGCCAGCAGTGAAGCGTATACCGGGACAGGGGGCATAGGCAATCAGCCCCAGCATTTT. Residues: CASSEAYTGTGGIGNQPQHF.

V is TRBV5-1 and J is TRBJ2-7; 8 positions match TRBD2. Germline V gene lookup returns CDR1 SGHRS and CDR2 YFSETQ. V gave up 7 bases and J gave up 4 bases; unmatched junction bases: 7. The CDR3 loop spans 13 amino acids. The CDR3 coding sequence is TGCGCCAGCGCGGTACGGGAGGGATACGAGCAGTACTTC. Translated: CASAVREGYEQYF.

The sample holds one count of this clone. V usage is TRBV6-1 and J usage is TRBJ2-1, with 10 bases fitting TRBD1. The germline V gene encodes CDR1 MNHNS and CDR2 SASEGT. The CDR3 is made up of 15 amino acids. J was trimmed by 8 bases and V by 8 bases; bases with no gene match: 12. The CDR3 nucleotides read TGTGCCAGCGGAGAACCGGGACAGGGGAAGGATGAGCAGTTCTTC. Its translation is CASGEPGQGKDEQFF.

This clone was seen just once. This chain joins TRBV9 and TRBJ2-2, with 9 bases identical to TRBD2. V was clipped by 2 bases and J by 6 bases; unmatched bases: 5. In germline, CDR1 is SGDLS, CDR2 YYNGEE. The length of the CDR3 is 15 residues. CDR3 residues: CASSVLAGLAGELFF. The CDR3 DNA follows: TGTGCCAGCAGCGTCCTAGCGGGATTGGCCGGGGAGCTGTTTTTT.

J is TRBJ2-4 and V is TRBV5-1; 12 nucleotides match TRBD2. This CDR3 contains 19 residues. CDR1 and CDR2 from the germline V gene are SGHRS and YFSETQ. The V segment lost 0 bases and the J segment 0 bases; nucleotides outside the gene matches: 7. The CDR3: CASSLASGRAEGAKNIQYF. The CDR3 bases are TGCGCCAGCAGCTTGGCTAGCGGGAGGGCCGAGGGAGCCAAAAACATTCAGTACTTC.